This TCR beta chain was documented in a study of CD8+CD57+ T cells in acquired aplastic anemia. Profiling of TCR beta VDJ combinations and CDR3 sequences used genomic DNA as template. TCRdb analysed the reads with MiXCR anew, one entry per CDR3 protein. The sample has hundreds of thousands of distinct CDR3 sequences; about three fifths are singletons. Trimming left V 4 bases short and J 3 bases short, with 14 bases between. Per the germline V gene, CDR1 is SGHDT and CDR2 is YYEEEE. The CDR3 consists of 14 residues. This clonotype was picked up many times. It was patients with CD8+CD57+ cell expansion by flow cytometry who were chosen for sequencing.

The sample consisted of sorted CD4+, CD8+, or CD8+CD57+ T cells (not recorded which) from PBMCs. The TCR sequence derives from a human donor with aplastic anemia. The gene calls are TRBV5-6 and TRBJ2-7, with D possibly called TRBD1 or TRBD2 (6 bases each). CDR3 in DNA: TGTGCCAGCAGCCCTCGGGGGCTCCTCTACGAGCAGTACTTC. The encoded protein is CASSPRGLLYEQYF.